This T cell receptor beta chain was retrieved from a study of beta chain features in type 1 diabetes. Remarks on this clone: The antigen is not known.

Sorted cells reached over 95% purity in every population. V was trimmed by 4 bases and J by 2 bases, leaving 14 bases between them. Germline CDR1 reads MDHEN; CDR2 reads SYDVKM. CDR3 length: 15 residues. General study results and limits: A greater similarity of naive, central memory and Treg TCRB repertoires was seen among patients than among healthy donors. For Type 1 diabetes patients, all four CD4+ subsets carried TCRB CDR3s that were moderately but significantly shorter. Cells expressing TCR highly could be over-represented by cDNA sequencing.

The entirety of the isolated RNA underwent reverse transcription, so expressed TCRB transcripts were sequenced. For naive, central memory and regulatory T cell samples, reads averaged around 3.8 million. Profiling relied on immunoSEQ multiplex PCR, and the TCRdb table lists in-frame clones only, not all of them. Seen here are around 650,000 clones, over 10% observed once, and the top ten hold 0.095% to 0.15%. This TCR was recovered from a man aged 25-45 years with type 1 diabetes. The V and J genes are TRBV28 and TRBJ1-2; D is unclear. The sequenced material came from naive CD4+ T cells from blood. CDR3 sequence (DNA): TGTGCCAGCAGTTACAGTAGGGCGGGAAACTATGGCTACACCTTC. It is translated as CASSYSRAGNYGYTF.